Listed below are T cell receptor beta chains from one sample, sequenced in a study of T cell repertoires in cytomegalovirus infection. Their recognized antigens are unknown. MiXCR, run by TCRdb on the reads, gives a single entry per CDR3 protein. Among about a million distinct CDR3 sequences, about a third were seen once, and the ten largest hold 11% to 15%. Material: cultured CD8+ T cells from PBMCs, obtained from culture after CMV antigen stimulation. Source of these receptors: a human donor in good health (CMV status not recorded). Some clones in this sample may be carry-over from other donors' samples. Each CDR3 is given with its conserved first and last residue. D genes are given only for firm matches. Only part of the rows carry a size: once, few, many, or a class if the clone is expanded.

TRBV12-3/TRBV12-4	TRBJ2-3	NA	TRBD2	TGTGCCAGCACCTTGGGACTAGCGGGGGGGGTGAGCAACACAGATACGCAGTATTTT	CASTLGLAGGVSNTDTQYF
TRBV14	TRBJ1-1	NA	NA	TGTGCCAGCAGCCAAGATCACAGGGAAGGAAGAAACACTGAAGCTTTCTTT	CASSQDHREGRNTEAFF
TRBV6-1	TRBJ1-4	NA	NA	TGTGCCAGCAGTGATATCCCTCCAACTAATGAAAAACTGTTTTTT	CASSDIPPTNEKLFF
TRBV28	TRBJ2-6	few	NA	TGTGCCAGCAGTTTACAGTTCCGTAGCTCTGGGGCCAACGTCCTGACTTTC	CASSLQFRSSGANVLTF
TRBV6-7	TRBJ2-3	few	TRBD1	TGTGCCAGCAGTAACCGGACAGGGGGGGATACGCAGTATTTT	CASSNRTGGDTQYF
TRBV11-3	TRBJ2-3	NA	NA	TGTGCCAGCAGCTTTTCCCCCCCGACAGCCAGCACAGATACGCAGTATTTT	CASSFSPPTASTDTQYF
TRBV27	TRBJ2-1	NA	NA	TGTGCCAGCAGTTTATTGGCAGCCGGCAATGAGCAGTTCTTC	CASSLLAAGNEQFF
TRBV7-4	TRBJ1-1	NA	NA	TGTGCCGAGCTGGGCCAGGGAGGGGACACTGAAGCTTTCTTT	CAELGQGGDTEAFF
TRBV6-6	TRBJ1-6	NA	TRBD1	TGTGCCAGCAGTCCTATGGGGACAGCCCTAACCCTCCACTTT	CASSPMGTALTLHF
TRBV6-6	TRBJ1-2	NA	TRBD1	TGTGCCAGCAGTGACGCCCTCGGACAGGGAGTTAACTATGGCTACACCTTC	CASSDALGQGVNYGYTF
TRBV14	TRBJ2-4	once	NA	TGTGCCAGCAGCCAAGGGCTAGCCAATCAGGAAAACATTCAGTACTTC	CASSQGLANQENIQYF
TRBV29-1	TRBJ2-3	once	TRBD2	TGCAGCGTTGAATATGCTAGCGGGGGGGCAGGAGATACGCAGTATTTT	CSVEYASGGAGDTQYF
TRBV4-3	TRBJ2-1	NA	NA	TGCGCCAGCAGCCAAGATTCTAAGCGTTCCTACAATGAGCAGTTCTTC	CASSQDSKRSYNEQFF
TRBV7-9	TRBJ2-5	many	NA	TGTGCCAGCACTGGGGTCCAAGAGACCCAGTACTTC	CASTGVQETQYF
TRBV12-3/TRBV12-4	TRBJ1-5	NA	TRBD1	TGTGCCAGCAGCCCTGACAGGGAAAATCAGCCCCAGCATTTT	CASSPDRENQPQHF
TRBV7-2	TRBJ1-5	many	TRBD1	TGTGCCAGCAGCTTAATTTGGACAGGCTATCAGCCCCAGCATTTT	CASSLIWTGYQPQHF
TRBV12-5	TRBJ2-1	few	TRBD2	TGTGCTAGTGGTTTGGTACCCGGGACTACATACAATGAGCAGTTCTTC	CASGLVPGTTYNEQFF
TRBV2	TRBJ2-5	NA	NA	TGTGCCAGCAGCCACAGGGTAGCCCCTCTGGAGACCCAGTACTTC	CASSHRVAPLETQYF
TRBV19	TRBJ1-1	NA	TRBD1	TGTGCCAGTAGAAAACAGGGGTCGAGGTATGAAGCTTTCTTT	CASRKQGSRYEAFF
TRBV4-1	TRBJ2-1	few	TRBD2	TGCGCCAGCAGCCAAGAGACTCGGACTAGTGTTAATGAGCAGTTCTTC	CASSQETRTSVNEQFF
TRBV5-6	TRBJ2-2	NA	TRBD2	TGTGCCAGCAGCCCGACTAGCGGACAGAACACCGGGGAGCTGTTTTTT	CASSPTSGQNTGELFF
TRBV5-1	TRBJ1-3	NA	NA	TGCGCCAGCACGTCTGGAGAAAACTCTGGAAACACCATATATTTT	CASTSGENSGNTIYF
TRBV19	TRBJ1-5	NA	TRBD1	TGTGCCAGTAGTCAACAGGGGTATCAGCCCCAGCATTTT	CASSQQGYQPQHF
TRBV25-1	TRBJ2-5	NA	NA	TGTGCCAGCAGTGAGGGGGTTTGGGAGACCCAGTACTTC	CASSEGVWETQYF
TRBV5-4	TRBJ2-3	NA	TRBD2	TGTGCCAGCAGCTTATGGGGGAGCCCTAGCGGGGGATCCACAGATACGCAGTATTTT	CASSLWGSPSGGSTDTQYF
TRBV5-4	TRBJ2-2	few	TRBD2	TGTGCCAGCAGCCCAGGGACTAGCGGGGCCTCTGAGCTGTTTTTT	CASSPGTSGASELFF
TRBV19	TRBJ1-1	few	TRBD1	TGTGCCAGTAGTATCGCACCAGGGGGGACTGAAGCTTTCTTT	CASSIAPGGTEAFF